This TCR beta chain was retrieved from a study of blood T cell repertoires in COVID-19 (dated by TCRdb to between 2020 and 2021). As for the study more broadly: Collaborator samples came from the United States, Italy and Spain and covered acute and convalescent phases of COVID-19. The prospective study material was composed of cDNA or gDNA derived from T cells, B-cell-depleted T cells, or PBMCs. The dataset comprised deeply sampled blood TCRbeta repertoires from subjects exposed to, actively infected with, or recovered from COVID-19. The repertoires were released in a freely available public database intended as a resource for research on the immune response to SARS-CoV-2. The samples were drawn from two sources: the first 160 participants of the ongoing ImmuneRACE study, and 1,254 subjects contributed by 6 global collaborators. Nearly every sample came with metadata listing a de-identified subject ID, COVID-19 status, age in years and sex. Where HLA class I and class II types were available, the types were taken from metadata supplied by the sample provider, not from assay-based typing.

The investigation overall reported the following: The quantity of clinical and demographic metadata differed by source and by participant and was supplied without curation.

Participants in the prospective study were aged roughly 18 to 90 years, lived in under 30 United States geographic areas, and enrolled through a virtual design. In the prospective study, cohorts were assigned on the basis of participant-reported clinical history obtained from a screening survey and a study questionnaire. Mobile phlebotomists in the prospective study collected whole blood, serum and a nasopharyngeal or oropharyngeal swab from every participant. Participants in the prospective study had the option to provide additional blood draws and questionnaires over a 2-month period. Blood samples from the prospective study were shipped frozen or at room temperature prior to DNA extraction. V has 9 bases trimmed and J has 8 bases trimmed; junction bases matching no gene number 6. CDR1 is given as LNHNV and CDR2 as YYDKDF, both from the germline V gene (reference sequence). Including the terminal cysteine and phenylalanine, the CDR3 comprises 13 residues. This entry keeps only the CDR3 DNA: 39 bases, framed from base 1.

TCRbeta CDR3 regions were amplified from genomic DNA by means of the immunoSEQ Assay, a bias-controlled multiplex PCR. Concerning the study's data processing: Nucleated cell counts per sample were estimated from amplification of reference gene primers within the assay. Sequence reads were collapsed and filtered to measure the absolute abundance of every unique TCRbeta CDR3 rearrangement. Productive Simpson clonality was computed per sample as the square root of Simpson's diversity index over productive rearrangements. This immuneACCESS table, as held by TCRdb, lists in-frame sequences with V and J called but not all clones. Of the missing ones, under half trace to an unresolved V gene in checked studies; the others have no known cause. For V, J and clone size, that table is used; D and trimming come from the DNA. Here the sample has about 210,000 clones; roughly 86% occur a single time. The leading ten clones occupy around 5% of the sample.

On this clone itself: The clone's antigen remains unknown. Within one base of it there is no much larger clone, and no base qualities were kept.

The V and J genes are TRBV15 and TRBJ2-4; 11 central bases correspond to TRBD1. The receptor was isolated from a man in his forties with acute COVID-19. Sequencing used PBMCs or T cells enriched from blood (not recorded which). The CDR3 region has the sequence CATKGQGADIQYF. The DNA reads TGTGCCACTAAAGGACAGGGGGCAGACATTCAGTACTTC.